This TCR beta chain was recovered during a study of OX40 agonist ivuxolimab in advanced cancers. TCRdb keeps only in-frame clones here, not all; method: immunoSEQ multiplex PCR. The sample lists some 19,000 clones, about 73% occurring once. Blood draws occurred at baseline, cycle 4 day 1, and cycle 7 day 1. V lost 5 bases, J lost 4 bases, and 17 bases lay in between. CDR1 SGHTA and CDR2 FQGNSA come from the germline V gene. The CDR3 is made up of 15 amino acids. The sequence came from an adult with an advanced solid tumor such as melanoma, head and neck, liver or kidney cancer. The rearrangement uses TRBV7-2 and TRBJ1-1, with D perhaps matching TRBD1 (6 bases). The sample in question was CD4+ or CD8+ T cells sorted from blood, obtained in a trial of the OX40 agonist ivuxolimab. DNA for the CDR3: TGTGCCAGCAGCCCCCCCCGGGACACTTCCACTGAAGCTTTCTTT. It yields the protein CASSPPRDTSTEAFF. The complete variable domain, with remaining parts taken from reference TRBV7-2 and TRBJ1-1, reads GAGVSQSPSNKVTEKGKDVELRCDPISGHTALYWYRQSLGQGLEFLIYFQGNSAPDKSGLPSDRFSAERTGGSVSTLTIQRTQQEDSAVYLCASSPPRDTSTEAFFGQGTRLTVV.